The next 30 T cell receptor beta chains were all read from a single sample in a study of cytomegalovirus exposure and HLA in healthy donors. PCR involved 60 Vbeta and 13 Jbeta primers. Generated by immunoSEQ multiplex PCR, the TCRdb table keeps only in-frame clones and is missing some. The data show about 63,000 clones, with roughly 70% seen just once and roughly 5.3% held by the top ten. The specimen sequenced was PBMCs. The receptor set was obtained from a man in his forties or fifties in good health and CMV-seronegative.

This chain joins TRBV14 and TRBJ1-1; D perhaps matches TRBD1 (5 bases). The germline gives CDR1 SGHDN, CDR2 FVKESK. CDR3 size: 13 residues. Between the trimmed V and J ends, which lost 1 base and 6 bases, there was a span of 9 bases. The CDR3, as DNA: TGTGCCAGCAGCCAAGTTGGGGCGGCTGAAGCTTTCTTT. This gives the protein CASSQVGAAEAFF. The variable domain in full, with the rest retrieved from reference TRBV14 and TRBJ1-1, is EAGVTQFPSHSVIEKGQTVTLRCDPISGHDNLYWYRRVMGKEIKFLLHFVKESKQDESGMPNNRFLAERTGGTYSTLKVQPAELEDSGVYFCASSQVGAAEAFFGQGTRLTVV.

The table lists this clone with a few counts. The gene calls are TRBV11-3 and TRBJ2-1, with 10 bases that match TRBD2. V gave up 5 bases and J gave up 5 bases; unmatched junction bases: 3. Germline V lookup: CDR1 SGHNT, CDR2 YENEEA. The CDR3 contains 14 residues. CDR3 nucleotides: TGTGCCAGCAGCCTACTAGCGGGGAACAATGAGCAGTTCTTC. Its translation: CASSLLAGNNEQFF.

The chain carries TRBV6-1 and TRBJ2-4; TRBD1 might be the D (6 bases). CDR3 size: 16 residues. Trimming cost V 4 bases and J 6 bases, with 19 bases left between them. In germline, CDR1 is MNHNS, CDR2 SASEGT. The CDR3 nucleotides are TGTGCCAGCAGTGGGTGGGATGGGCTAGGGGGAAACATTCAGTACTTC. This codes for CASSGWDGLGGNIQYF.

CDR3 sequence: CASSSFTGVRVTAPLHF. In DNA form, the CDR3 reads TGTGCCAGCAGCTCCTTCACAGGGGTACGGGTCACGGCACCCCTCCACTTT. The chain recombines TRBV7-9 with TRBJ1-6; 7 positions match TRBD1. CDR1 is SEHNR and CDR2 is FQNEAQ in the germline V gene (reference sequence). This CDR3 is built from 17 residues. The V and J ends lost 4 bases and 11 bases, in that order; junction bases with no gene match: 17.

The chain uses TRBV16 and TRBJ2-1, with D possibly being TRBD2 (6 bases). Germline lookup yields CDR1 KGHSY and CDR2 FQNENV. The ends were cut back, 2 bases at V and 5 bases at J, with 10 bases in the middle. This CDR3 comprises 14 residues. The CDR3 sequence is CASSQLGGDNEQFF. CDR3 in DNA: TGTGCCAGCAGCCAACTAGGCGGGGACAATGAGCAGTTCTTC.

CDR3 region: CASSLEEGRGSILAYEQYF. In DNA form, the CDR3 reads TGTGCCAGCAGCTTAGAGGAAGGCAGGGGGTCAATCCTCGCCTACGAGCAGTACTTC. The J gene is TRBJ2-7, the V gene TRBV7-8, with TRBD1 matching 7 bases. The CDR3 runs 19 residues. The trim removed 1 base at V and 2 bases at J, leaving 17 bases unmatched. Germline lookup yields CDR1 SGHVS and CDR2 FQNEAQ.

The CDR3 DNA follows: TGTGCCAGCAGCCGGGGGGACCCCTCTGGAAACACCATATATTTT. It encodes CASSRGDPSGNTIYF. The chain carries TRBV27 and TRBJ1-3; TRBD1 is a possible D gene (5 bases). Germline V gene sequence: CDR1 MNHEY, CDR2 SMNVEV (reference sequence). The ends were cut back, 6 bases at V and 0 bases at J, with 12 bases in the middle. The CDR3 is made up of 15 amino acids.

The V and J genes are TRBV5-1 and TRBJ2-1, with TRBD2 matching over 8 bases. Looked up from germline, CDR1 is SGHRS and CDR2 is YFSETQ. Trimming cost V 3 bases and J 4 bases; bases outside gene matches: 9. This CDR3 comprises 16 residues. In DNA form, the CDR3 reads TGCGCCAGCAGCTGGGCGGGAGGTGGGGTTTACAATGAGCAGTTCTTC. It is translated as CASSWAGGGVYNEQFF.

The genes are TRBV9 and TRBJ1-1; TRBD1 matches 7 bases. CDR3 length equals 13 residues. CDR1 is SGDLS, CDR2 YYNGEE, per germline. V shed 4 bases, J shed 7 bases, and the junction held 7 bases outside the gene matches. This chain's CDR3 is CASSYRQGHEAFF. CDR3 nucleotide sequence: TGTGCCAGCAGCTATAGACAGGGCCATGAAGCTTTCTTT.

This sequence joins TRBV30 and TRBJ2-5, with TRBD1 matching over 8 bases. The J call may be in error: the DNA end matches TRBJ2-7 better. This CDR3 contains 12 residues. Per germline, CDR1 GTSNPN and CDR2 SVGIG (reference sequence). CDR3 sequence: CAWRQGGHEQYF. CDR3 DNA: TGTGCCTGGAGACAGGGGGGCCACGAGCAGTACTTC.

V gene TRBV5-5 combines with J gene TRBJ2-1, with 9 bases that match TRBD2. This CDR3 comprises 15 residues. The germline CDR1 and CDR2 sequences are SGHKS and YYEKEE (reference sequence). V shed 4 bases and J 2 bases; nucleotides not matched to a gene: 4. In DNA form, the CDR3 reads TGTGCCAGCAGCATTAGCGGGGGAACCTACAATGAGCAGTTCTTC. Its translation is CASSISGGTYNEQFF.

This chain connects TRBV19 to TRBJ1-4; D gene uncertain. The germline V gene has CDR1 LNHDA and CDR2 SQIVND (reference sequence). This CDR3 is built from 15 residues. The ends were cut back, 7 bases at V and 8 bases at J, with 20 bases in the middle. The CDR3 here is CASTSRRGPGEKLFF. Written as DNA, the CDR3 is TGTGCCAGTACCTCGCGTCGGGGTCCGGGGGAAAAACTGTTTTTT.

The DNA of the CDR3 is TGCGCCAGCAGCTTGGGGGGGCATATCTACGGCTACACCTTC. This encodes CASSLGGHIYGYTF. The V gene is TRBV5-1, the J gene TRBJ1-2, with a tentative D call TRBD1 (6 bases). The CDR3 is made up of 14 amino acids. Trimming took 0 bases from V and 8 from J, leaving 14 bases between them. Germline values: CDR1 SGHRS, CDR2 YFSETQ.

The chain employs TRBV2 and TRBJ2-5; 9 bases agree with TRBD2. CDR3 length equals 13 residues. The junction had 5 bases not matched to a gene; V was cut back by 7 bases and J by 5 bases. Germline loops: CDR1 SNHLY, CDR2 FYNNEI. CDR3 sequence (DNA): TGTGCCAGCAAGGCGGGGGGGCAGGAGACCCAGTACTTC. This sequence encodes CASKAGGQETQYF.

The gene calls are TRBV6-1 and TRBJ1-2, with 9 bases lining up with TRBD1. CDR3 size: 13 residues. J gave up 2 bases and V 6 bases, and 1 base lay outside the gene matches. Looked up from germline, CDR1 is MNHNS and CDR2 is SASEGT. The CDR3 DNA follows: TGTGCCAGCAGGGGGACAGGGAACTATGGCTACACCTTC. This translates into CASRGTGNYGYTF.

The chain carries TRBV7-3 and TRBJ2-3, with a tentative D call TRBD1 (6 bases). The V gene's germline CDR1 is SGHTA and CDR2 FQGTGA. This CDR3 contains 13 residues. V lost 5 bases and J 2 bases, leaving 8 bases between the germline ends. Here the CDR3 reads CASSRQVTDTQYF. The CDR3 DNA follows: TGTGCCAGCAGCCGACAGGTCACAGATACGCAGTATTTT.

This sequence joins TRBV6-1 and TRBJ1-2, with D possibly being TRBD1 (6 bases). Germline CDR1 reads MNHNS; CDR2 reads SASEGT. V was pared by 6 bases and J by 5 bases, with 19 bases between. The CDR3 extends over 15 amino acids. This CDR3 reads CASSKGQLEPYGYTF. The CDR3 DNA is TGTGCCAGCAGCAAAGGACAGCTCGAACCGTATGGCTACACCTTC.

This clone was recorded once. V is TRBV7-2 and J is TRBJ1-2; D gene uncertain. There are 13 residues in the CDR3. Trimming cost V 2 bases and J 8 bases, with 12 bases left between them. Germline loops: CDR1 SGHTA, CDR2 FQGNSA. The DNA for the CDR3 is TGTGCCAGCAGCTTAATCCGGAGTGAGGGCTACACCTTC. Translation: CASSLIRSEGYTF.

The chain is built from TRBV9 and TRBJ2-2; D unresolved. Germline lookup yields CDR1 SGDLS and CDR2 YYNGEE. With 1 base removed from V and 4 bases from J, the gap between germline ends came to 5 bases. This CDR3 has 13 residues. The CDR3 bases are TGTGCCAGCAGCGTATTGAGCACCGGGGAGCTGTTTTTT. Its protein is CASSVLSTGELFF.

This chain links TRBV29-1 with TRBJ1-5; a possible D gene is TRBD1 (5 bases). The CDR3 loop spans 15 amino acids. V was cut by 6 bases and J by 0 bases, with 15 bases left in between. Per the germline V gene, CDR1 is SQVTM and CDR2 is ANQGSEA. This CDR3 is CSVSDSNLSNQPQHF. CDR3 coding DNA: TGCAGCGTCAGCGACAGCAACCTTAGCAATCAGCCCCAGCATTTT.

This chain uses TRBV29-1 with TRBJ1-1, with 11 nucleotides matching TRBD1. Trimming at V came to 4 bases and at J to 7 bases, leaving 5 bases not matched to a gene. Germline V gene sequence: CDR1 SQVTM, CDR2 ANQGSEA. The CDR3 sequence is 13 residues long. DNA of the CDR3: TGCAGCGTTGGGACAGGGGGCTGGCGTGAAGCTTTCTTT. It codes for CSVGTGGWREAFF.

This chain uses TRBV27 with TRBJ2-2; no firm D call. The CDR3 covers 14 residues. Trimming took 4 bases from V and 4 from J, leaving 10 bases between them. Germline V gene sequence: CDR1 MNHEY, CDR2 SMNVEV (reference sequence). The CDR3 reads CASSSETRTGELFF. CDR3 nucleotide sequence: TGTGCCAGCAGTTCTGAGACACGCACCGGGGAGCTGTTTTTT.

This clone was seen more than once but under ten times. The genes are TRBV7-2 and TRBJ2-5; maybe TRBD2 (7 bases). Germline CDR1 SGHTA, CDR2 FQGNSA. The length of the CDR3 is 15 residues. Between the trimmed V and J ends, which lost 5 bases and 5 bases, there was a span of 18 bases. The CDR3 nucleotides are TGTGCCAGCAGCCTCCCGGGGGGCTTCGGGGAGACCCAGTACTTC. This translates into CASSLPGGFGETQYF.

J is TRBJ2-3 and V is TRBV19; 7 bases agree with TRBD2. The germline V gene has CDR1 LNHDA and CDR2 SQIVND (reference sequence). Trimming at V came to 3 bases and at J to 4 bases, leaving 4 bases not matched to a gene. The CDR3 covers 14 residues. The CDR3 spells CASSMGGGPDTQYF. In DNA form, the CDR3 reads TGTGCCAGTAGTATGGGGGGGGGTCCAGATACGCAGTATTTT.

The chain employs TRBV9 and TRBJ2-2; perhaps TRBD2 as D (6 bases). This CDR3 spans 15 amino acids. Germline V gene lookup returns CDR1 SGDLS and CDR2 YYNGEE. The V and J ends lost 0 bases and 1 base respectively, with 7 bases between them. DNA for the CDR3: TGTGCCAGCAGCGTAGGGACTAAGAACACCGGGGAGCTGTTTTTT. The encoded protein is CASSVGTKNTGELFF.

A single count supports this clone. V usage is TRBV10-3 and J usage is TRBJ2-5; TRBD1 agrees at 7 bases. The CDR3 extends over 14 amino acids. The germline V gene encodes CDR1 ENHRY and CDR2 SYGVKD. J was trimmed by 2 bases and V by 5 bases; bases with no gene match: 5. CDR3 sequence: CAISKPGQQETQYF. The CDR3 nucleotides read TGTGCCATCAGTAAACCGGGACAGCAAGAGACCCAGTACTTC.

V usage is TRBV2 and J usage is TRBJ2-2, with 7 bases aligning to TRBD2. Germline V gene lookup returns CDR1 SNHLY and CDR2 FYNNEI. The trim removed 8 bases at V and 6 bases at J, leaving 9 bases unmatched. The CDR3 runs 14 residues. The CDR3 spells CASVAGVNPGELFF. As DNA, the CDR3 is TGTGCCAGCGTGGCGGGGGTAAATCCCGGGGAGCTGTTTTTT.

J is TRBJ1-2 and V is TRBV9; TRBD1 might be the D (6 bases). From germline, CDR1 is SGDLS and CDR2 YYNGEE. The ends were cut back, 0 bases at V and 3 bases at J, with 18 bases in the middle. The CDR3 totals 17 residues. CDR3 amino acids: CASSVDFWVGGDYGYTF. The DNA for the CDR3 is TGTGCCAGCAGCGTAGATTTTTGGGTTGGGGGCGACTATGGCTACACCTTC.

The genes are TRBV9 and TRBJ1-2; D gene unclear. The V gene lost 4 bases and the J gene lost 2 bases, with 9 bases spanning the gap. The CDR3 consists of 13 residues. Germline CDR1 is SGDLS and CDR2 is YYNGEE. CDR3 sequence: CASSFTENYGYTF. CDR3 DNA: TGTGCCAGCAGCTTTACAGAAAACTATGGCTACACCTTC.

Here the CDR3 reads CASSPRRLAYEQYF. The CDR3 DNA reads TGTGCCAGTAGTCCCCGGCGGCTAGCCTACGAGCAGTACTTC. This chain connects TRBV19 to TRBJ2-7; D unclear. This CDR3 region has 14 residues. The V gene lost 5 bases and the J gene lost 2 bases, with 13 bases spanning the gap. Germline V gene sequence: CDR1 LNHDA, CDR2 SQIVND (reference sequence).